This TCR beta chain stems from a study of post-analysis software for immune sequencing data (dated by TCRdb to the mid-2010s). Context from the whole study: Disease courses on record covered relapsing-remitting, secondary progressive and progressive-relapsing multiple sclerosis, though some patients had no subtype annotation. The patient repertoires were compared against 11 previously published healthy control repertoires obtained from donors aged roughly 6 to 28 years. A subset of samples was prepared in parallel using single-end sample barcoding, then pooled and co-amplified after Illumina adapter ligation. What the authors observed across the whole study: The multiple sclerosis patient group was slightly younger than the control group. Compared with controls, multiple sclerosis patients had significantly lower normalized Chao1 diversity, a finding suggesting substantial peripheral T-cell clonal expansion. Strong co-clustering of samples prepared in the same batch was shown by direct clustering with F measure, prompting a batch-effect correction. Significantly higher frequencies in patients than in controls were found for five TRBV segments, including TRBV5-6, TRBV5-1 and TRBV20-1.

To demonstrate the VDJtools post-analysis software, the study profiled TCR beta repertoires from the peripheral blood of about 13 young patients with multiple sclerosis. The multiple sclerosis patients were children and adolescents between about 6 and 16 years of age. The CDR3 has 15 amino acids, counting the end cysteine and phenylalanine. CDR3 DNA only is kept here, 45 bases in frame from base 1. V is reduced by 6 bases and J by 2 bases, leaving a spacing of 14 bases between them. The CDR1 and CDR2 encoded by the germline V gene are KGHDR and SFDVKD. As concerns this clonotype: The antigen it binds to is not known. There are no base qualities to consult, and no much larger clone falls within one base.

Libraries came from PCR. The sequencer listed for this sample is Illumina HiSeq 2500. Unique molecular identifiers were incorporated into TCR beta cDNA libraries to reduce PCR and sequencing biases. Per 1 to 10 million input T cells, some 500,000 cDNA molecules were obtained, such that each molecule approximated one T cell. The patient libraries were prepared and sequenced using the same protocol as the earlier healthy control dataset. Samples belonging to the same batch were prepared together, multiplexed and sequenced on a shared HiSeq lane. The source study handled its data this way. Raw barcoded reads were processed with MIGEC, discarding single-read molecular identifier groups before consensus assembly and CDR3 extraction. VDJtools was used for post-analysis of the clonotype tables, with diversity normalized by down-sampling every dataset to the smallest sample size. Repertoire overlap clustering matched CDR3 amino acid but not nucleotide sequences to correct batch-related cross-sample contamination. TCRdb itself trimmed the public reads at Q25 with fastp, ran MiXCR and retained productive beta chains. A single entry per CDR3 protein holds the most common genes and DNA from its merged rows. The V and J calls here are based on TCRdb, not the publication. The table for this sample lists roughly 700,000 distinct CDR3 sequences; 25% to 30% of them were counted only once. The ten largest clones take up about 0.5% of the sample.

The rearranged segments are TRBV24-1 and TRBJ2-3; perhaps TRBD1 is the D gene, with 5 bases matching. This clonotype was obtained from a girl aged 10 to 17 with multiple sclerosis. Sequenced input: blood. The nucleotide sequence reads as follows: TGTGCCACCAGTCCCTTAGGGGCAGACACAGATACGCAGTATTTT. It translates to CATSPLGADTDTQYF.